This TCR beta chain was recorded in a study of T-cell memory formation after mild COVID-19. Study outcomes and limitations: Pre-infection memory harbored some responding clones, suggesting cross-reactive memory joined. Clones shrinking between day 15 and 85 showed a balanced CD4/CD8 split, and those that grew later tilted toward CD4+.

CDR3 length: 14 amino acids. With V trimmed by 3 bases and J by 6 bases, 3 bases remained unmatched. This clonotype was counted between two and nine times. Its matching antigen is unknown. TCRdb processed the 5' RACE reads anew with MiXCR; each CDR3 protein has one entry. The sample has about 470,000 distinct CDR3 sequences, 18% seen once. The sample comprised PBMCs or a T cell subset sorted from them (not recorded which). The sequence came from an adult woman who had mild COVID-19 (a few samples of this study predate the infection). Cell type and time point are not known. V and J are TRBV12-3 or TRBV12-4 and TRBJ2-3; TRBD2 aligns across 10 bases. The CDR3 coding sequence is TGTGCCAGCAGTTTTCCACTAGCGGGGGATACGCAGTATTTT. It encodes CASSFPLAGDTQYF.